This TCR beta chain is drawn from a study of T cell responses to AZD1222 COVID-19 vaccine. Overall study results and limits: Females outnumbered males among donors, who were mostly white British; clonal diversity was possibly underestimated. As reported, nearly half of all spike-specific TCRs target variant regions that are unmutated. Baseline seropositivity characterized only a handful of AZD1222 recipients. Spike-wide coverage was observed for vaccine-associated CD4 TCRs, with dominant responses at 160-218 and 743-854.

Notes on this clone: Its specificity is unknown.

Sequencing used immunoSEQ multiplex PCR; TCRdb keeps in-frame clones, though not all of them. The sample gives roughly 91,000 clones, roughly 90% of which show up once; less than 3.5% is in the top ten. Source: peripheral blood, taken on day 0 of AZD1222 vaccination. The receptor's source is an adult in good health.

CDR3 DNA: TGTGCCAGCAGCCAAGAGCGGGAGGCAGATACGCAGTATTTT. Translation gives CASSQEREADTQYF. The chain uses TRBV9 and TRBJ2-3; 9 bases align to TRBD2. Germline lookup yields CDR1 SGDLS and CDR2 YYNGEE. V lost 4 bases to trimming and J lost 4 bases; unmatched junction nucleotides: 4. The CDR3 extends over 14 amino acids.